This TCR beta chain was found in a study of blood T cells in healthy people across ages (dated by TCRdb to the mid-2010s). Broadly, across the study: In model experiments, template switching captured roughly one uniquely barcoded TCR beta cDNA molecule for every two T cells. The study measured age-related changes in TCR beta repertoire diversity using deep sequencing normalized with unique cDNA molecular identifiers. To avoid experimental bias, donors of different ages were distributed randomly across sequencing lanes. The study analyzed two additional independent replicas of 1 million unique cDNA reads from the same blood draw for two donors, one aged 18 to 30 and one aged 80 or older. The donors were split into four age groups: young (average approximately 16 years), middle-aged (around 37), aged (about 62) and long-lived (over 80).

V loses 6 bases of germline sequence and J loses 2 bases, and the interval between the two ends is 9 bases. Spanning cysteine to phenylalanine, the CDR3 consists of 12 amino acids. The DNA shown is the 36-base CDR3, in frame from base 1. The germline V gene (reference sequence) gives CDR1 as SGHKS and CDR2 as YYEKEE. Preparation of the library involved 5' RACE. Sequencing used an Illumina HiSeq 2500. A second PCR of about 7 to 12 cycles was performed with a sample-barcoded 5' primer and a J-beta primer mix. Each TCR beta cDNA molecule received a unique molecular identifier from a template-switch 5' adaptor carrying 12 random nucleotides. Each sample yielded at least 2.5 million CDR3-containing paired-end reads. First-strand cDNA was synthesized from all RNA with the Mint cDNA synthesis kit, primed by a TRBC-specific oligonucleotide. Following uracil-DNA glycosylase treatment, all cDNA underwent a first 18-cycle PCR with the universal primers M1SS and BC2_uni_R. The authors' analysis ran thus. Normalization of each sample was performed by random selection of 1 million high-quality reads, each carrying a distinct molecular identifier. Reads sharing molecular identifiers were discarded rather than binned into consensus sequences. MiTCR, with a Q25 quality threshold and the strictest error-elimination algorithm, was used for CDR3 identification, clonotype clustering and error correction. A nonparametric unseen species model with Euler transformation was used to estimate a lower bound on total TCR beta diversity. TCRdb reprocessed the public reads (quality trimming at Q25 with fastp, clone calling with MiXCR) and kept in-frame beta chains. Rows are unified per CDR3 protein, each entry keeping the most common DNA and genes. Here the V and J calls rest on TCRdb's processing, not on the authors' analysis. Across this sample there are approximately 790,000 distinct CDR3 sequences, with around two thirds seen only once. The ten largest clones represent about 27% of the sample.

Donors were around 37 systemically healthy Caucasian individuals from Russia aged about 6 to 100 years. Each donor gave approximately 9.3 milliliters of peripheral blood, collected into EDTA-treated Vacutainer tubes. PBMCs were isolated by Ficoll-Paque density-gradient centrifugation, with at least 6 million obtained per sample. Total RNA, at least 6 micrograms per sample, was extracted from PBMCs with Trizol reagent. The percentages of naive CD45RAhigh/CD27high T cells were determined by flow cytometry on a PBMC aliquot from every donor. Comments on this clonotype: Its antigen is currently not known. No much larger clone exists at a distance of one base, and base qualities are not known.

The paper's findings and limits, for the study overall: A strong correlation was found between observed TCR beta diversity and the percentage of naive T cells measured by flow cytometry. The long-lived group showed more naive CD4+ T cells, fewer expanded clones and increased TCR diversity than the aged group, suggesting age selection. Estimates of total diversity based on one million sequenced T cells were regarded as lower bounds and as underestimates. Since profiling was done on bulk unsorted PBMCs, naive and antigen-experienced compartments could not be conclusively compared. As age increased, observed TCR beta diversity per million T cells dropped in a roughly linear way, and a significant reduction was already evident by age about 40. Because donor CMV infection status was unknown, age-related changes in expanded clonotypes were potentially confounded.

Sequencing input: blood. This clonotype was obtained from a young man in good health. The receptor chain draws on TRBV5-5 and TRBJ2-7; a weak D assignment points to TRBD2 (5 bases agree). The DNA sequence is given as TGTGCCAGCACTCTCGGGACCTACGAGCAGTACTTC. Its translation is CASTLGTYEQYF.